Sequencing of this T cell receptor beta chain was carried out in a study of response to subunit inactivated influenza vaccine (dated by TCRdb to between 2018 and 2020). In terms of the full investigation: To follow how T cells responded to a trivalent subunit inactivated influenza vaccine, the researchers relied on deep quantitative profiling of the T cell receptor repertoire.

As concerns this clonotype: Its antigen has not been determined. It has no much larger one-base neighbor in the sample; base qualities were not kept.

The investigation overall reported the following: The authors proposed that each seasonal influenza vaccination may bring in only a limited number of new T cells.

The library was prepared using RT-PCR. Instrument on record: Illumina HiSeq 2500. TCRdb redid the processing of the public reads, applying fastp at Q25 and MiXCR, and retained in-frame beta chains. For every CDR3 protein sequence, its rows merge into one entry that carries the most common genes and DNA. A total of fewer than 350,000 distinct CDR3 sequences appear in this sample, roughly a fifth of them only once. The top ten clones comprise 10% of the sample. V and J are truncated by 1 base and 9 bases respectively, leaving an intervening sequence of 10 bases. Counted from cysteine to phenylalanine, this CDR3 has 13 amino acids. The CDR3 DNA has 39 bases and is translated from base 1. CDR1 LGHDT and CDR2 YNNKEL are derived from the germline V gene (reference sequence).

The sample here was PBMCs from blood, taken approximately 20 months after vaccination. The chain couples TRBV3-1 to TRBJ2-1; no D segment can be confidently identified. This receptor was obtained from a man between 45 and 75 years old who received an inactivated influenza vaccine. Donor details come from another sample of the same person, matched by shared clones. The CDR3: CASSQVEAGEQFF. The sequenced DNA is TGTGCCAGCAGCCAAGTCGAGGCAGGTGAGCAGTTCTTC.